This section outlines one T cell receptor beta chain sequence together with its context. The CDR3 spans 15 residues. The V gene's germline CDR1 is SGHRS and CDR2 YFSETQ. Trimming took 0 bases from V and 0 from J, leaving 10 bases between them. These data are taken from a study of shared clonotypes between healthy human individuals. CD45RO-negative cells were positively selected for CCR7, leaving out terminally differentiated effector memory CD45RA+ cells. Donors, healthy HIV-negative adults, lacked recent acute infections or vaccinations. Assay: immunoSEQ multiplex PCR; the TCRdb copy retains only in-frame clones and omits some. The data show under 850,000 clones, 80% to 95% seen once.

Sequenced sample: naive CD8+ T cells sorted from blood. The sequence was obtained from a young man in good health. The chain combines TRBV5-1 with TRBJ2-7; the D is unclear. The CDR3 reads CASSLADWSSYEQYF. The CDR3 DNA reads as TGCGCCAGCAGCTTGGCCGACTGGAGCTCCTACGAGCAGTACTTC.